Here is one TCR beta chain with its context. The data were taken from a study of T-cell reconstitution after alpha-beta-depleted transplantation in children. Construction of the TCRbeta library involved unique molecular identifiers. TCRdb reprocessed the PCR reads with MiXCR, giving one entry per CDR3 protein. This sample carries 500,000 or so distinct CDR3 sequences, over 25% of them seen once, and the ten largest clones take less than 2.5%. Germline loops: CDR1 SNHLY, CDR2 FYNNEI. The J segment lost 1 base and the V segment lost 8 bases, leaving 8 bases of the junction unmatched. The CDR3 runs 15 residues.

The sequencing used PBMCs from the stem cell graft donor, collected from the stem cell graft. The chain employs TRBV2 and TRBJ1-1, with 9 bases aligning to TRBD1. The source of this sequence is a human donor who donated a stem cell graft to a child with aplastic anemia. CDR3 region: CASGSGQGGNTEAFF. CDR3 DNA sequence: TGTGCCAGCGGATCGGGACAGGGTGGGAACACTGAAGCTTTCTTT.